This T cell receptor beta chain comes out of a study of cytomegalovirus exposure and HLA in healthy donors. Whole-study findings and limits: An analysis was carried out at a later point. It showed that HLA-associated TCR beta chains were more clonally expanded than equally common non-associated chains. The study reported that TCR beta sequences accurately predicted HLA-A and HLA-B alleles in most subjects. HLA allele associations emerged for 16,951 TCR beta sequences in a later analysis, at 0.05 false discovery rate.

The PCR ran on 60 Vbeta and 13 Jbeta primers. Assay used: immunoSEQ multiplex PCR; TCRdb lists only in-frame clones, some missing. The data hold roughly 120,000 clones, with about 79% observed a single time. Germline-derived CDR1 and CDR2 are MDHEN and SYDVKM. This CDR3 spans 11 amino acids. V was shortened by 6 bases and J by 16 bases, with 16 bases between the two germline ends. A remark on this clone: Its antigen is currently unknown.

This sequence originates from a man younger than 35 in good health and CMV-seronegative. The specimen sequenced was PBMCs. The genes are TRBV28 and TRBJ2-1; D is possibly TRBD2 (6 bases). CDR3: CASSSQEGGFF. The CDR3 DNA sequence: TGTGCCAGCAGCTCACAGGAGGGCGGATTCTTC.